Listed below are T cell receptor beta chains from one sample, sequenced in a study of blood T cells in healthy people across ages. TCRdb passed the 5' RACE reads through MiXCR, listing each CDR3 protein once. The table shows over a million distinct CDR3 sequences, with 45% to 70% occurring only once. Sequencing was done on a sample of blood. All receptors derive from a man younger than 30 in good health. Both conserved end residues are part of each CDR3. D genes are given only for firm matches. Clone size is not always given. Where it is, it says once, few, many or a class for expanded clones.

cdr3_length clone_size j_call d_call v_call cdr3_nt cdr3_aa
14 . TRBJ1-5 . TRBV7-9 TGTGCCAGCAGCTTGGATGGGGCACCTCAGCCCCAGCATTTT CASSLDGAPQPQHF
17 few TRBJ2-2 TRBD1 TRBV10-3 TGTGCCATCAGTGAGCCTCCAACGGGACAGAATACCGGGGAGCTGTTTTTT CAISEPPTGQNTGELFF
12 . TRBJ2-7 . TRBV24-1 TGTGCCACCAGTGCCTCGGGGGAAGAGCAGTACTTC CATSASGEEQYF
14 . TRBJ2-3 . TRBV29-1 TGCAGCGTTGAGTGGGGGGTTGGCACAGATACGCAGTATTTT CSVEWGVGTDTQYF
14 . TRBJ2-5 TRBD2 TRBV5-1 TGCGCCAGCAGCTTCTCGGGCGGGAGTGGGACCCAGTACTTC CASSFSGGSGTQYF
17 . TRBJ2-2 TRBD2 TRBV27 TGTGCCACCCGCATAGCGGGAGCGATAACCAACACCGGGGAGCTGTTTTTT CATRIAGAITNTGELFF
15 . TRBJ2-7 TRBD1 TRBV20-1 TGCAGTGCTAGAGAGGTACGGGACAGGGGTTACGAGCAGTACTTC CSAREVRDRGYEQYF
15 . TRBJ1-2 TRBD1 TRBV5-1 TGCGCCAGCAGCGTGACAGGGACCGGCTCCGATGGCTACACCTTC CASSVTGTGSDGYTF
15 . TRBJ1-1 . TRBV7-9 TGTGCCAGCAGCTTCCAGGGGACCCGGGGAACTGAAGCTTTCTTT CASSFQGTRGTEAFF
15 . TRBJ2-7 TRBD2 TRBV2 TGTGCCGGCAGTGAAACCCTGGGGGGGGCCTACGAGCAGTACTTC CAGSETLGGAYEQYF
16 . TRBJ1-2 TRBD1 TRBV7-9 TGTGCCAGCAGCTCCGTGGCACAGGGGGCCGGCTATGGCTACACCTTC CASSSVAQGAGYGYTF
14 . TRBJ1-2 . TRBV12-3/TRBV12-4 TGTGCCAGCAGTTTACTCAGCGTGGGGATTGGCTACACCTTC CASSLLSVGIGYTF
13 . TRBJ1-1 . TRBV29-1 TGCAGCGTTGCAGGGGTATCCAACACTGAAGCTTTCTTT CSVAGVSNTEAFF
13 . TRBJ2-7 TRBD1 TRBV20-1 TGCAGTGCGGGGGACAGCCACACATACGAGCAGTACTTC CSAGDSHTYEQYF
12 . TRBJ1-2 . TRBV29-1 TGCAGCGTTGAAATAGGAAACTATGGCTACACCTTC CSVEIGNYGYTF
14 . TRBJ1-6 . TRBV18 TGTGCCAGCTCACCATTACGGGATAATTCACCCCTCCACTTT CASSPLRDNSPLHF
15 . TRBJ2-5 . TRBV4-3 TGCGCCAGCAGCCAAGAAGTGGGATTGGGAGAGACCCAGTACTTC CASSQEVGLGETQYF
15 . TRBJ2-1 TRBD1 TRBV4-1 TGCGCCAGCAGCCAAGCAGGGGGCGCGGGTGATGAGCAGTTCTTC CASSQAGGAGDEQFF
14 . TRBJ2-1 . TRBV4-2 TGTGCCGGCAGCCATCGCGGAAGGGAAGAGGAGCAGTTCTTC CAGSHRGREEEQFF
15 . TRBJ1-5 . TRBV12-3/TRBV12-4 TGTGCCAGCAAAGATCAGGGTTGGGGCAATCAGCCCCAGCATTTT CASKDQGWGNQPQHF
13 . TRBJ2-1 . TRBV3-1 TGTGCCAGCAGCCAAGGCAGGAGCTACGAGCAGTTCTTC CASSQGRSYEQFF
14 . TRBJ1-4 . TRBV20-1 TGCAGTGCTAGAGAGGAGGACGTAAATGAAAAACTGTTTTTT CSAREEDVNEKLFF
15 . TRBJ2-1 TRBD1 TRBV29-1 TGCAGCGTTGAAGAGGGCAGGGGGTATTACAATGAGCAGTTCTTC CSVEEGRGYYNEQFF
15 . TRBJ2-5 TRBD1 TRBV10-1 TGCGCCAGCAGTGAGTGGACAGGTCCACAAGAGACCCAGTACTTC CASSEWTGPQETQYF